The text below deals with one TCR beta chain. Its specificity is unknown. This entry comes from a study of cytotoxic CD8 clonotypes in ibrutinib-treated CLL. Study-level information: Researchers reported about 10 relapsed/refractory and about 15 treatment-naive patients, 17 of them IGHV unmutated. Response sampling took place at median roughly 12 months of treatment, range 6 to 36.

General study findings and limits: Public clonotypes (which were uncommon) either contracted or remained stable on treatment. Exceeding age-matched healthy donors, baseline clonality also tracked the counts of circulating CD8+ T cells.

Assay used: immunoSEQ multiplex PCR; TCRdb lists only in-frame clones, some missing. The sample comprises 40,000 or so clones, over 60% of which are singletons, and 13% rests with the top ten. The sequencing used PBMCs, collected after 12 months of ibrutinib treatment. The receptor was isolated from a human donor with chronic lymphocytic leukemia.

The CDR3 DNA follows: TGTGCCAGTAAGGTTGGAGCTACAGGGCTCTACGAGCAGTACTTC. It specifies CASKVGATGLYEQYF. This rearrangement joins TRBV19 to TRBJ2-7, with a possible D match to TRBD1 (6 bases). Germline V gene sequence: CDR1 LNHDA, CDR2 SQIVND (reference sequence). Between the trimmed V and J ends, which lost 7 bases and 3 bases, there was a span of 19 bases. The CDR3 loop spans 15 amino acids.